Each of the 24 T cell receptor beta chains below was sequenced from the same sample in a study of blood T cell repertoires in COVID-19. Profiled with immunoSEQ multiplex PCR; TCRdb holds only in-frame clones, not every one. This sample yields approximately 190,000 clones, of which roughly four fifths are seen a single time; 4.5% to 5.5% belongs to the top ten. What was sequenced was peripheral blood. These receptors originate from a woman aged 70-85 years with active or convalescent COVID-19.

The V call is TRBV6-6, the J call TRBJ2-7; 8 nucleotides agree with TRBD1. Trimming cost V 8 bases and J 3 bases; bases outside gene matches: 6. The V gene's germline CDR1 is MNHNY and CDR2 SVGAGI (reference sequence). This CDR3 comprises 13 residues. CDR3 amino acids: CASGKDRDYEQYF. CDR3 sequence (DNA): TGTGCCAGCGGAAAGGACAGGGACTACGAGCAGTACTTC.

The chain joins TRBV19 to TRBJ2-4; 9 bases fit TRBD2. Germline V CDR1 and CDR2: LNHDA, SQIVND (reference sequence). J lost 4 bases, V lost 2 bases, and 6 bases had no gene match. CDR3 size: 16 residues. CDR3 protein: CASSIRAGGPKNIQYF. CDR3 sequence (DNA): TGTGCCAGTAGTATAAGGGCGGGAGGGCCGAAAAACATTCAGTACTTC. The entire variable domain, with the rest obtained from reference TRBV19 and TRBJ2-4, is as follows: DGGITQSPKYLFRKEGQNVTLSCEQNLNHDAMYWYRQDPGQGLRLIYYSQIVNDFQKGDIAEGYSVSREKKESFPLTVTSAQKNPTAFYLCASSIRAGGPKNIQYFGAGTRLSVL.

The J gene is TRBJ1-4, the V gene TRBV4-1; no definite D call. The CDR3 has 15 amino acids. Trimming took 5 bases from V and 8 from J, leaving 18 bases between them. Per the germline V gene, CDR1 is MGHRA and CDR2 is YSYEKL. The CDR3 nucleotides are TGCGCCAGCAGCTCCAGACGGGAGGCGGGGGAAAAACTGTTTTTT. Its translation: CASSSRREAGEKLFF.

The genes are TRBV11-2 and TRBJ2-5, with 9 positions matching TRBD1. The junction had 13 bases not matched to a gene; V was cut back by 5 bases and J by 9 bases. This CDR3 is 15 amino acids long. CDR1 and CDR2 from the germline V gene are SGHAT and FQNNGV. CDR3 region: CASSARPGQGGAQYF. DNA for the CDR3: TGTGCCAGCAGCGCTAGACCGGGACAGGGAGGGGCCCAGTACTTC.

This clone came up a few times. This sequence joins TRBV7-9 and TRBJ2-1; D remains ambiguous. V dropped 2 bases and J dropped 6 bases, with 5 bases sitting between them. Germline CDR1 reads SEHNR; CDR2 reads FQNEAQ (reference sequence). The CDR3 has 12 residues. This CDR3 is CASSLKSNEQFF. Here the CDR3 DNA reads TGTGCCAGCAGCTTAAAGAGCAATGAGCAGTTCTTC.

The chain has TRBV19 and TRBJ2-1; D is perhaps TRBD2 (6 bases). CDR1 is LNHDA and CDR2 is SQIVND in the germline V gene (reference sequence). This CDR3 has 15 amino acids. Deletions cut 7 bases from V and 4 bases from J, with 17 bases between. The CDR3 reads CASIATEGRYNEQFF. In DNA, the CDR3 is TGTGCCAGTATAGCGACGGAGGGAAGGTACAATGAGCAGTTCTTC. Supplemented by reference TRBV19 and TRBJ2-1, the full variable domain reads DGGITQSPKYLFRKEGQNVTLSCEQNLNHDAMYWYRQDPGQGLRLIYYSQIVNDFQKGDIAEGYSVSREKKESFPLTVTSAQKNPTAFYLCASIATEGRYNEQFFGPGTRLTVL.

V usage is TRBV2 and J usage is TRBJ2-7; 11 bases fit TRBD1. CDR3 length: 15 amino acids. The V gene end was trimmed by 6 bases and the J gene end by 6 bases; junction bases not matched to a gene: 10. Germline CDR1 SNHLY, CDR2 FYNNEI. CDR3 in DNA: TGTGCCAGCAGCCGGTCAGGACAGGGGGCGACCGAGCAGTACTTC. The encoded protein is CASSRSGQGATEQYF.

The chain links TRBV10-2 to TRBJ1-1, with D unclear. The germline CDR1 and CDR2 sequences are WSHSY and SAAADI. V was clipped by 5 bases and J by 1 base, with 5 bases between them. CDR3 length: 12 residues. CDR3 region: CASSLQNTEAFF. The DNA for the CDR3 is TGCGCCAGCAGTTTACAGAACACTGAAGCTTTCTTT.

The J gene is TRBJ2-7, the V gene TRBV18; 10 bases align to TRBD1. V gave up 5 bases and J gave up 6 bases; unmatched junction bases: 10. The CDR3 consists of 15 residues. The germline V gene has CDR1 KGHSH and CDR2 LQKENI. The CDR3 DNA follows: TGTGCCAGCTCAGAGGGACAGGGGAGAAGGTCCGAGCAGTACTTC. Encoded protein: CASSEGQGRRSEQYF.

Concerning this clone: Its ends do not fully match the called genes, so a read error is possible. The chain has TRBV30 and TRBJ2-2; TRBD2 matches at 8 bases. The CDR3 has 16 amino acids. CDR1 is GTSNPN, CDR2 SVGIG, per germline (reference sequence). The CDR3 is CAGSYSGLASTGELFF. CDR3 bases: TGTGCCGGGAGTTACTCAGGACTAGCCAGCACCGGGGAGCTGTTTTTT. The full variable domain, with the rest looked up from reference TRBV30 and TRBJ2-2, is SQTIHQWPATLVQPVGSPLSLECTVEGTSNPNLYWYRQAAGRGLQLLFYSVGIGQISSEVPQNLSASRPQDRQFILSSKKLLLSDSGFYLCAGSYSGLASTGELFFGEGSRLTVL.

The gene calls are TRBV4-2 and TRBJ1-6; 7 bases are a match to TRBD1. V was pared by 2 bases and J by 7 bases, with 8 bases of the junction left unmatched. Per the germline V gene, CDR1 is LGHNA and CDR2 is YNFKEQ. The CDR3 covers 16 residues. The CDR3 loop is CASSQSLGDRNSPLHF. CDR3 sequence (DNA): TGTGCCAGCAGCCAATCCTTAGGGGACAGAAATTCACCCCTCCACTTT.

This chain joins TRBV9 and TRBJ1-1, with D perhaps matching TRBD1 (6 bases). The length of the CDR3 is 14 residues. V shed 4 bases and J shed 0 bases, with 10 bases lying between them. Germline V gene sequence: CDR1 SGDLS, CDR2 YYNGEE. DNA of the CDR3: TGTGCCAGCAGCCGACAGGTAATGAACACTGAAGCTTTCTTT. It encodes CASSRQVMNTEAFF.

The V gene is TRBV11-2, the J gene TRBJ2-5; D remains unclear. The CDR3 is 11 residues long. Germline loops: CDR1 SGHAT, CDR2 FQNNGV. Trimming shortened V by 7 bases and J by 8 bases, and 11 bases separated the two germline ends. CDR3 sequence: CASTSGGTQYF. CDR3 coding DNA: TGTGCCAGCACCTCCGGCGGCACCCAGTACTTC.

The genes are TRBV2 and TRBJ2-5; D possibly corresponds to TRBD2 (6 bases). CDR1 and CDR2 (germline): SNHLY, FYNNEI. This CDR3 contains 16 residues. The V end was cut by 2 bases, the J end by 1 base, with 14 bases between. The CDR3 nucleotides read TGTGCCAGCAGTGAATTGGGGGGAAGGACCCAAGAGACCCAGTACTTC. This gives the protein CASSELGGRTQETQYF.

The chain combines TRBV28 with TRBJ2-2, with TRBD2 matching over 10 bases. V was clipped by 4 bases and J by 5 bases; unmatched bases: 4. Germline V lookup: CDR1 MDHEN, CDR2 SYDVKM. CDR3 length equals 15 residues. CDR3 amino acids: CASSSPSGRTGELFF. In DNA, the CDR3 is TGTGCCAGCAGTTCCCCTAGCGGGAGAACCGGGGAGCTGTTTTTT.

The gene calls are TRBV7-9 and TRBJ1-6, with D hard to call. Between the trimmed V and J ends, which lost 1 base and 7 bases, there was a span of 5 bases. CDR3 length: 13 residues. Germline loops: CDR1 SEHNR, CDR2 FQNEAQ (reference sequence). The CDR3 here is CASSLVQNSPLHF. CDR3 in DNA: TGTGCCAGCAGCTTAGTGCAGAATTCACCCCTCCACTTT.

The genes are TRBV9 and TRBJ2-3, with D possibly TRBD2 on 6 matching bases. The germline V and J ends were trimmed by 0 bases and 3 bases, with 11 bases remaining between them. Germline V gives CDR1 SGDLS, CDR2 YYNGEE. The CDR3 sequence is 15 residues long. CDR3 sequence: CASSVGRDGTDTQYF. The DNA for the CDR3 is TGTGCCAGCAGCGTAGGGCGGGATGGGACAGATACGCAGTATTTT.

V and J are TRBV7-6 and TRBJ2-3, with 8 nucleotides matching TRBD2. V gave up 5 bases and J gave up 2 bases; unmatched junction bases: 3. The CDR3 totals 14 residues. The V gene's germline CDR1 is SGHVS and CDR2 FNYEAQ. CDR3 in amino acids: CASSRLANTDTQYF. The CDR3, as DNA: TGTGCCAGCAGCAGACTAGCGAACACAGATACGCAGTATTTT.

J is TRBJ2-5 and V is TRBV5-6; 13 bases are shared with TRBD2. V gave up 4 bases and J gave up 4 bases; unmatched junction bases: 7. CDR3 length: 16 residues. The V gene's germline CDR1 is SGHDT and CDR2 YYEEEE. The CDR3 region has the DNA TGTGCCAGCAGCCATGGACTAGCGGGAGTAGCAGAGACCCAGTACTTC. It codes for CASSHGLAGVAETQYF.

The chain links TRBV5-8 to TRBJ2-1; 7 nucleotides align to TRBD1. This CDR3 is 15 amino acids long. After removal of 0 bases from V and 8 bases from J, the junction contained 8 bases not matched to a gene. The V gene's germline CDR1 is SGHTS and CDR2 YDEGEE. The CDR3 protein is CASSLGQGDFDEQFF. Here the CDR3 DNA reads TGTGCCAGCAGCTTGGGTCAGGGGGATTTTGATGAGCAGTTCTTC.

The chain employs TRBV6-5 and TRBJ1-6; 7 nucleotides match TRBD1. The CDR3 covers 15 residues. J lost 7 bases, V lost 7 bases, and 10 bases had no gene match. In germline, CDR1 is MNHEY, CDR2 SVGAGI. The CDR3 DNA reads as TGTGCCAGCACCCCTACCGGGACAGCAAATTCACCCCTCCACTTT. This sequence encodes CASTPTGTANSPLHF.

The chain uses TRBV3-1 (or the pseudogene TRBV3-2) and TRBJ2-3; 9 positions match TRBD2. The CDR3 contains 16 residues. J gave up 0 bases and V 3 bases, and 4 bases lay outside the gene matches. Germline V gene lookup returns CDR1 LGHDT and CDR2 YNNKEL (reference sequence). The CDR3 loop is CASSQTSGQSTDTQYF. CDR3 coding DNA: TGTGCCAGCAGCCAGACTAGCGGTCAGAGCACAGATACGCAGTATTTT.

The table lists this clone with a few counts. This chain connects TRBV9 to TRBJ2-6, with TRBD2 identical over 9 bases. CDR3 length: 15 amino acids. The germline gives CDR1 SGDLS, CDR2 YYNGEE. The J segment lost 2 bases and the V segment lost 4 bases, leaving 1 base of the junction unmatched. CDR3 bases: TGTGCCAGCAGCAAGCGGGAGGCTGGGGCCAACGTCCTGACTTTC. This codes for CASSKREAGANVLTF.

This rearrangement joins TRBV5-6 to TRBJ2-1; 9 nucleotides agree with TRBD1. The junction had 3 bases not matched to a gene; V was cut back by 2 bases and J by 3 bases. This CDR3 contains 15 residues. Germline values: CDR1 SGHDT, CDR2 YYEEEE. The DNA of the CDR3 is TGTGCCAGCAGCTTCCGACAGGGGGGCTACAATGAGCAGTTCTTC. Amino acid sequence: CASSFRQGGYNEQFF.